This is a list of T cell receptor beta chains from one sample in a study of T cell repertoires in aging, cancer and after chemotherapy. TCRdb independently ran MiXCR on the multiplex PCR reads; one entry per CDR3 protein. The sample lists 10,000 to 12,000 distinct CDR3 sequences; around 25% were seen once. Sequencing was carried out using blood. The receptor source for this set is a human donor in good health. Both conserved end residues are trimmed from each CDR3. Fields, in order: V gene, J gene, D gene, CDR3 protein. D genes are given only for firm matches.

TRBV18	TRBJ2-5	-	ASSPRGGNQETQY
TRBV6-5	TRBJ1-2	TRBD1	ASSYWTGDGYT
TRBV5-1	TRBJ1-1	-	ASSTRENTEAF
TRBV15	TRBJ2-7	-	ATSRDKDSSYEQY
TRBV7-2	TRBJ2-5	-	ASSSGLGETQY
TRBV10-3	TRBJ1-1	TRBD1	ATSDRKLSEAF
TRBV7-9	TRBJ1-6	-	ASRLGPDSNSPLH
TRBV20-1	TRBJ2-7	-	SATQGNLPYEQY
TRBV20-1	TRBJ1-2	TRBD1	SAPRDRAVGYT
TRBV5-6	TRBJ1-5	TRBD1	ASSPRPETGYNQPQH
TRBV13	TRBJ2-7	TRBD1	ASSLGTGLSYEQY
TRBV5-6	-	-	ASSLMRGEQY
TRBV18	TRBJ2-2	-	ASSPLDRLNTGELF
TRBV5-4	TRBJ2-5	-	ASSYGGQAQY
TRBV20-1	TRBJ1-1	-	SAPFNRDDTEAF
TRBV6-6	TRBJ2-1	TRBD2	ASSRPALAGGVNEQF
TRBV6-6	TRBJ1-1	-	ASSSGAGVANTEAF
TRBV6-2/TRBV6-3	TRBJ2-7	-	ASSYAGIYEQY
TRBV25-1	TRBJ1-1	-	ASSGWATEAF
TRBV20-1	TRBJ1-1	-	SAYRLQEGTTEAF
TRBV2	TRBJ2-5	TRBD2	ASSEGLAGGLETQY
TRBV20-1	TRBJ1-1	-	SARDPGGDTEAF
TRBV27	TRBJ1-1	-	ASSLGGRGTEAF
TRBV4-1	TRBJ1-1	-	ASSQGSSAGEAF
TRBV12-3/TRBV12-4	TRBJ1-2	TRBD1	ASSGGSRNYGYT
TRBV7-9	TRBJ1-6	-	ASSLVAGVNSPLH
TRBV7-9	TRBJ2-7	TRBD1	ASSPLQGAAYEQY
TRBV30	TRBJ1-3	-	AWSVAGNTIY
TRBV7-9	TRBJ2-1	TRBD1	ASSPGARGNRGQSYNEQF
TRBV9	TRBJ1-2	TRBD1	ASSFLGTGGHGYT
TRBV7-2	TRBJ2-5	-	ARSLAGTSAETQY
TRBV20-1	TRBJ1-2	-	SARTSDRNYGYT
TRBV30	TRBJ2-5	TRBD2	AWKAGEETQY
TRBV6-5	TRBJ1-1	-	ASSPQGSSTEAF
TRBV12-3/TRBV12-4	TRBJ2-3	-	ASSLVDTQY
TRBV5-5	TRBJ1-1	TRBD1	ASGRTGRDTEAF
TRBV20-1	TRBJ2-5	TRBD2	SAPPGRGDQETQY
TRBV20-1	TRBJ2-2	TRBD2	SASPAGRIAGELF
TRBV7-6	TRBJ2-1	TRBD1	ASSSIPGQGAYEQF
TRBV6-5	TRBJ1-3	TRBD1	ASSRDRAGNTIY
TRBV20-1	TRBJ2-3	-	SARGTGALDTQY
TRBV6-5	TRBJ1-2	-	ASSYSGYGYT
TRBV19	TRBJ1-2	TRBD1	ASREQGALYGYT
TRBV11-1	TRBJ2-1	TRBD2	ASSGTGGPYNEQF
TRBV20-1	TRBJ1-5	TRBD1	SAGQGLGGNQPQH
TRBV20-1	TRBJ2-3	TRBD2	SARLSGGYTDTQY
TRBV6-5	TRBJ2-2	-	ASRGAGEGLF
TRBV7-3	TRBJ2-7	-	ASSLKEGVPNEQY
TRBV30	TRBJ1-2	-	AWSVPTGSPNYGYT
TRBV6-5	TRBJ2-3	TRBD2	ATSDPSRGADTQY